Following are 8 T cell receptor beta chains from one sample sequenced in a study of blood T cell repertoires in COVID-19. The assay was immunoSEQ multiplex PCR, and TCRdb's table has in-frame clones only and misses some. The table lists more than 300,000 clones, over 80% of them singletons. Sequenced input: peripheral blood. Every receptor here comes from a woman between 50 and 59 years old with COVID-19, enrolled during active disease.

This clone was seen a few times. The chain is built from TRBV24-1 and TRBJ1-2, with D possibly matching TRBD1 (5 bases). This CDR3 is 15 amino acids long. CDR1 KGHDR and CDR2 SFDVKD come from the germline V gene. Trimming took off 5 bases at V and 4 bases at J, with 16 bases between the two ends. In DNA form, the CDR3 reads TGTGCCACCAGTGCGGCGAGCCCCGGGGGCTATGGCTACACCTTC. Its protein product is CATSAASPGGYGYTF.

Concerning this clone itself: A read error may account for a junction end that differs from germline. The DNA of the CDR3 is TGTGCCTGCAGGACAGGGGTTCCTGGGACTGAAGCTTTCTTT. The encoded protein is CACRTGVPGTEAFF. V is TRBV2 and J is TRBJ1-1; TRBD1 agrees at 9 bases. The germline V gene encodes CDR1 SNHLY and CDR2 FYNNEI. This CDR3 spans 14 amino acids.

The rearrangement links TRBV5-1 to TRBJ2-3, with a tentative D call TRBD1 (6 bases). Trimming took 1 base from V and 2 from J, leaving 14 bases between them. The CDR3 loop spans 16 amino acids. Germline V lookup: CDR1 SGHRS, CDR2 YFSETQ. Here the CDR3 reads CASSLTGFRATDTQYF. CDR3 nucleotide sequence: TGCGCCAGCAGCTTGACAGGGTTTCGCGCCACAGATACGCAGTATTTT. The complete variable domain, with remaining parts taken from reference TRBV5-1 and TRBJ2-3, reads KAGVTQTPRYLIKTRGQQVTLSCSPISGHRSVSWYQQTPGQGLQFLFEYFSETQRNKGNFPGRFSGRQFSNSRSEMNVSTLELGDSALYLCASSLTGFRATDTQYFGPGTRLTVL.

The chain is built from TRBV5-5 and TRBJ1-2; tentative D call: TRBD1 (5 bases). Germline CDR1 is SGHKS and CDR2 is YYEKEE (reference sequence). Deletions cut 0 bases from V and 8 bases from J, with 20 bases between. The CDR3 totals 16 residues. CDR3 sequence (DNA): TGTGCCAGCAGCTTGGGTATCTCCCAGGGATCTGGCGGCTACACCTTC. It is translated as CASSLGISQGSGGYTF.

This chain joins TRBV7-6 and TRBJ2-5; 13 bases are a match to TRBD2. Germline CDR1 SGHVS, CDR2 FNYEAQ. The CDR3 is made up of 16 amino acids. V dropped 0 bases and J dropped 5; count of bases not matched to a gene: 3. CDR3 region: CASSLALAGGGETQYF. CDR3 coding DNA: TGTGCCAGCAGCTTAGCACTAGCGGGAGGGGGTGAGACCCAGTACTTC.

The CDR3 here is CASSESGGGNTIYF. DNA of the CDR3: TGTGCCAGCAGTGAATCGGGGGGTGGAAACACCATATATTTT. V usage is TRBV2 and J usage is TRBJ1-3; tentatively, D is TRBD1 (5 bases). The length of the CDR3 is 14 residues. The V gene lost 2 bases and the J gene lost 3 bases, with 8 bases spanning the gap. Germline V gives CDR1 SNHLY, CDR2 FYNNEI.

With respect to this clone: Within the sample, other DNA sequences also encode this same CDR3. Here the CDR3 DNA reads TGCGCCAGCAGCCTCGGACTAGCGGGAGTAGATACGCAGTATTTT. It translates to CASSLGLAGVDTQYF. The rearrangement uses TRBV5-1 and TRBJ2-3; 13 bases are a match to TRBD2. J lost 5 bases, V lost 4 bases, and 4 bases had no gene match. Germline assignment: CDR1 SGHRS and CDR2 YFSETQ. There are 15 residues in the CDR3.

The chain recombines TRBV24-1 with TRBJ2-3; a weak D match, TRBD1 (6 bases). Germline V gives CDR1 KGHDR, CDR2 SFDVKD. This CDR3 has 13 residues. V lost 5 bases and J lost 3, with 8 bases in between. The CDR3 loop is CATSVGQTDTQYF. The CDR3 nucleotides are TGTGCCACCAGTGTTGGACAGACAGATACGCAGTATTTT.